The 11 T cell receptor beta chains below were found in one sample sequenced in a study of T cell clonotyping in hematopoietic cell transplantation. Some clones are missing from TCRdb's copy, which holds only in-frame ones; the method was immunoSEQ multiplex PCR. The table records around 80,000 clones, about 96% of them present only once. Time point meaning: recipient sample about 28 days before transplant, after cytoreduction. The starting material was peripheral blood mononuclear cells, obtained before stem cell transplant. These TCRs come from a woman aged 45-65 years with acute myeloid leukemia. Some clones in this sample may be carry-over from other donors' samples.

This clone was found once. The chain is built from TRBV9 and TRBJ2-7; 8 bases align to TRBD1. The CDR3 length is 14 residues. Per germline, CDR1 SGDLS and CDR2 YYNGEE. V was clipped by 4 bases and J by 3 bases; unmatched bases: 6. For the CDR3, the DNA is TGTGCCAGCAGCTTCGGGACAGGAAACTACGAGCAGTACTTC. As protein: CASSFGTGNYEQYF.

V gene TRBV27 combines with J gene TRBJ1-2; D is perhaps TRBD1 (5 bases). This CDR3 has 14 amino acids. V lost 6 bases, J lost 2 bases, and 13 bases lay in between. Germline CDR1 is MNHEY and CDR2 is SMNVEV (reference sequence). CDR3: CASRGAGKNYGYTF. CDR3 coding DNA: TGTGCCAGCAGAGGGGCAGGGAAAAACTATGGCTACACCTTC.

This clone was observed once. The rearrangement links TRBV29-1 to TRBJ1-5, with a possible D match to TRBD1 (6 bases). With 5 bases removed from V and 4 bases from J, the gap between germline ends came to 12 bases. CDR1 is SQVTM and CDR2 is ANQGSEA in the germline V gene. There are 13 residues in the CDR3. The CDR3 sequence: CSVSGGRNQPQHF. In DNA, the CDR3 is TGCAGCGTTTCCGGGGGCCGGAATCAGCCCCAGCATTTT.

V gene TRBV30 combines with J gene TRBJ1-3; D is undetermined. V was clipped by 8 bases and J by 4 bases, with 15 bases between them. From germline, CDR1 is GTSNPN and CDR2 SVGIG (reference sequence). This CDR3 contains 13 residues. The CDR3 DNA reads TGTGCCAGAAGGGAACAAGGAGGAAACACCATATATTTT. Its translation is CARREQGGNTIYF.

V and J are TRBV7-8 and TRBJ2-7; 10 bases are a match to TRBD1. With 5 bases clipped from V and 3 bases from J, the junction kept 4 bases outside the gene matches. Looked up from germline, CDR1 is SGHVS and CDR2 is FQNEAQ. The CDR3 is 14 amino acids. The CDR3 is CASSPGQGYYEQYF. CDR3 DNA sequence: TGTGCCAGCAGCCCGGGACAGGGGTACTACGAGCAGTACTTC.

V and J are TRBV30 and TRBJ1-2, with unresolved D. V was clipped by 5 bases and J by 4 bases, with 11 bases between them. There are 12 residues in the CDR3. Germline CDR1 GTSNPN, CDR2 SVGIG (reference sequence). The CDR3 is CAWAPLTYGYTF. The CDR3 region has the DNA TGTGCCTGGGCCCCACTGACCTATGGCTACACCTTC.

This clone was found once. In DNA form, the CDR3 reads TGTGCCAGCAGCCACTCGACTAGCGGGGGGGCCAATGAGCAGTTCTTC. This sequence encodes CASSHSTSGGANEQFF. This chain uses TRBV2 with TRBJ2-1; 14 bases line up with TRBD2. With V trimmed by 6 bases and J by 6 bases, 7 bases remained unmatched. This CDR3 spans 16 amino acids. The germline gives CDR1 SNHLY, CDR2 FYNNEI.

The chain couples TRBV30 to TRBJ2-3; the D is unclear. The CDR3 spans 15 residues. V was trimmed by 5 bases and J by 2 bases, leaving 17 bases between them. Germline assignment: CDR1 GTSNPN and CDR2 SVGIG (reference sequence). CDR3 DNA sequence: TGTGCCTGGTTGAGATGGAGCCCCGTCACAGATACGCAGTATTTT. This sequence encodes CAWLRWSPVTDTQYF.

The rearrangement uses TRBV6-6 and TRBJ1-2; tentatively, D is TRBD1 (5 bases). Germline V gene data show CDR1 as MNHNY and CDR2 as SVGAGI (reference sequence). The CDR3 is 14 residues long. Deletions cut 6 bases from V and 0 bases from J, with 11 bases between. The CDR3 spells CASRRGRANYGYTF. The CDR3 DNA reads TGTGCCAGCAGAAGGGGACGGGCTAACTATGGCTACACCTTC.

The V call is TRBV4-1, the J call TRBJ2-5, with 7 bases identical to TRBD2. V shed 0 bases and J 0 bases; nucleotides not matched to a gene: 4. In germline, CDR1 is MGHRA, CDR2 YSYEKL. CDR3 length: 16 residues. CDR3 in DNA: TGCGCCAGCAGCCAAGACTCTAGCGGATACCAAGAGACCCAGTACTTC. This gives the protein CASSQDSSGYQETQYF.

The chain carries TRBV5-1 and TRBJ2-7; D may be TRBD1 (7 bases). This CDR3 has 16 residues. V lost 3 bases and J lost 5, with 21 bases in between. The V gene's germline CDR1 is SGHRS and CDR2 YFSETQ. The CDR3 DNA is TGCGCCAGCAGCTGGAGCCCTGAACAGGGGAGGAACGAGCAGTACTTC. Its translation is CASSWSPEQGRNEQYF.